The 21 T cell receptor beta chains listed next were all sequenced from one sample in a study of cytomegalovirus exposure and HLA in healthy donors. Vbeta (60) and Jbeta (13) primers were used in the PCR. Here immunoSEQ multiplex PCR was the method, and the copy in TCRdb shows in-frame clones only, minus some. This sample has some 150,000 clones, with nearly 80% found just once. Sequencing input: PBMCs. The receptor set was obtained from a man younger than 35 in good health and CMV-seropositive.

J is TRBJ2-1 and V is TRBV5-4; 7 nucleotides align to TRBD2. The V segment lost 1 base and the J segment 4 bases; nucleotides outside the gene matches: 5. This CDR3 spans 15 amino acids. CDR1 is SGHNT, CDR2 YYREEE, per germline (reference sequence). This CDR3 reads CASSLMRERYNEQFF. Written as DNA, the CDR3 is TGTGCCAGCAGCTTGATGCGGGAGCGATACAATGAGCAGTTCTTC.

The V call is TRBV5-1, the J call TRBJ2-2, with D tentatively TRBD1 (6 bases). This CDR3 has 16 amino acids. The ends were cut back, 1 base at V and 0 bases at J, with 10 bases in the middle. Per germline, CDR1 SGHRS and CDR2 YFSETQ. The CDR3 spells CASSLLPGANTGELFF. CDR3 DNA: TGCGCCAGCAGCTTGCTCCCAGGGGCGAACACCGGGGAGCTGTTTTTT.

This chain joins TRBV7-3 and TRBJ2-2; TRBD2 might be the D (5 bases). CDR1 is SGHTA, CDR2 FQGTGA, per germline. The CDR3 length is 14 residues. Trimming took off 4 bases at V and 2 bases at J, with 8 bases between the two ends. The CDR3 DNA is TGTGCCAGCAGCTGGGGAGATAACACCGGGGAGCTGTTTTTT. Amino acid sequence: CASSWGDNTGELFF.

The rearrangement joins TRBV10-3 to TRBJ2-3; 12 bases line up with TRBD2. CDR3 length: 13 amino acids. The V gene's germline CDR1 is ENHRY and CDR2 SYGVKD. V was clipped by 6 bases and J by 6 bases; unmatched bases: 1. The CDR3 reads CAIRTSGGDTQYF. CDR3 nucleotides: TGTGCCATCAGGACTAGCGGGGGCGATACGCAGTATTTT.

The rearrangement joins TRBV4-2 to TRBJ1-1; no clear D gene. The CDR3 covers 15 residues. V shed 7 bases and J shed 1 base, with 16 bases lying between them. The germline V gene encodes CDR1 LGHNA and CDR2 YNFKEQ. The chain's CDR3 is CASTTRSGANTEAFF. CDR3 bases: TGTGCCAGCACCACCAGATCGGGTGCGAACACTGAAGCTTTCTTT.

The CDR3 here is CASSSGTSGRGDTQYF. In DNA form, the CDR3 reads TGCGCCAGCAGCTCCGGGACTAGCGGGAGAGGGGATACGCAGTATTTT. The chain joins TRBV5-1 to TRBJ2-3; TRBD2 agrees at 14 bases. J gave up 6 bases and V 3 bases, and 6 bases lay outside the gene matches. The CDR3 has 16 amino acids. Germline CDR1 reads SGHRS; CDR2 reads YFSETQ.

The chain employs TRBV6-5 and TRBJ2-7, with D unresolved. The germline V gene has CDR1 MNHEY and CDR2 SVGAGI. The CDR3 extends over 14 amino acids. Trimming took off 1 base at V and 7 bases at J, with 14 bases between the two ends. In DNA form, the CDR3 reads TGTGCCAGCAGTTACTTAGCCTACGGTTCTGAGCAGTACTTC. This gives the protein CASSYLAYGSEQYF.

Concerning this clone: One end of the junction does not line up with germline, which may come from a read error. The chain has TRBV5-8 and TRBJ1-1; D gene ambiguous. CDR3 size: 13 residues. Germline CDR1 SGHTS, CDR2 YDEGEE. The CDR3 is CASSHTPNAEAFF. The CDR3 bases are TGTGCCAGCAGCCATACACCGAACGCTGAAGCTTTCTTT. Complete variable domain (other parts from reference TRBV5-8 and TRBJ1-1): EAGVTQSPTHLIKTRGQQATLRCSPISGHTSVYWYQQALGLGLQFLLWYDEGEERNRGNFPPRFSGRQFPNYSSELNVNALELEDSALYLCASSHTPNAEAFFGQGTRLTVV.

This clone was detected a few times. The J gene is TRBJ2-7, the V gene TRBV21-1; the tabulated D call, TRBD1, remains unverified against the DNA. TRBV21-1 has pseudogene status. The CDR3 consists of 17 residues. The CDR3 DNA is TGTGCCAGCAGCCCGGACAGGGATGAAAGTAACTCCTACGAGCAGTACTTC. Its protein is CASSPDRDESNSYEQYF.

The V call is TRBV4-2, the J call TRBJ2-7, with 9 positions matching TRBD2. CDR1 LGHNA and CDR2 YNFKEQ come from the germline V gene. CDR3 size: 15 residues. V was pared by 3 bases and J by 4 bases, with 7 bases of the junction left unmatched. The DNA of the CDR3 is TGTGCCAGCAGCCAGTTTGGCGGGAGGGGTTACGAGCAGTACTTC. Translating it yields CASSQFGGRGYEQYF.

This clone was counted a single time. The rearrangement links TRBV11-2 to TRBJ2-1, with TRBD2 as a possible D gene (6 bases). Between the trimmed V and J ends, which lost 5 bases and 7 bases, there was a span of 18 bases. The CDR3 runs 15 residues. Per germline, CDR1 SGHAT and CDR2 FQNNGV. The CDR3 reads CASSPNPGLKNEQFF. The CDR3 nucleotides read TGTGCCAGCAGCCCCAATCCGGGACTGAAAAATGAGCAGTTCTTC.

CDR3 region: CSVRDSVRYTF. In nucleotides, the CDR3 is TGCAGCGTGCGGGACTCCGTCCGCTACACCTTC. The chain combines TRBV29-1 with TRBJ1-2, with D possibly TRBD1 on 5 matching bases. The CDR3 loop spans 11 amino acids. Trimming took off 6 bases at V and 9 bases at J, with 14 bases between the two ends. The germline V gene encodes CDR1 SQVTM and CDR2 ANQGSEA.

V is TRBV29-1 and J is TRBJ2-1; tentative D call: TRBD2 (7 bases). The CDR3 contains 12 residues. CDR1 and CDR2 (germline): SQVTM, ANQGSEA. V was trimmed by 6 bases and J by 9 bases, leaving 15 bases between them. For the CDR3, the DNA is TGCAGCGTACCCTGGGGAGGGGGTGAGCAGTTCTTC. It is translated as CSVPWGGGEQFF.

This clone was picked up a small number of times. V and J are TRBV7-2 and TRBJ2-7; 7 bases match TRBD2. There are 15 residues in the CDR3. The J segment lost 4 bases and the V segment lost 5 bases, leaving 11 bases of the junction unmatched. CDR1 and CDR2 (germline): SGHTA, FQGNSA. CDR3 in amino acids: CASSPLPGGYYEQYF. CDR3 sequence (DNA): TGTGCCAGCAGCCCTCTTCCCGGGGGGTATTACGAGCAGTACTTC.

This clone was observed a handful of times. The gene calls are TRBV5-1 and TRBJ2-1; TRBD1 matches at 12 bases. Germline values: CDR1 SGHRS, CDR2 YFSETQ. The CDR3 totals 15 residues. V gave up 3 bases and J gave up 8 bases; unmatched junction bases: 6. DNA of the CDR3: TGCGCCAGCAGCTCCGGGACAGGGGGCACGGATGAGCAGTTCTTC. It specifies CASSSGTGGTDEQFF.

This clone was recorded a few times. V gene TRBV10-2 combines with J gene TRBJ2-7; D remains unclear. From germline, CDR1 is WSHSY and CDR2 SAAADI. Trimming left V 3 bases short and J 2 bases short, with 2 bases between. CDR3 length equals 11 residues. The CDR3 loop reads CASSDTYEQYF. CDR3 in DNA: TGCGCCAGCAGTGATACCTACGAGCAGTACTTC.

This clone was counted once. The V and J genes are TRBV5-6 and TRBJ1-5; 7 bases fit TRBD1. The CDR3 covers 16 residues. Germline V gives CDR1 SGHDT, CDR2 YYEEEE. V was pared by 1 base and J by 9 bases, with 13 bases of the junction left unmatched. The CDR3 nucleotides are TGTGCCAGCAGCTTGTCGTCTAGACAGGGCGGTGGGCCCCAGCATTTT. It encodes CASSLSSRQGGGPQHF.

CDR3 sequence (DNA): TGCGCCAGCGGGGATACTAGCGGGGCATACAATGAGCAGTTCTTC. It encodes CASGDTSGAYNEQFF. The chain has TRBV4-3 and TRBJ2-1, with TRBD2 matching over 10 bases. The CDR3 is 15 amino acids. V gave up 8 bases and J gave up 4 bases; unmatched junction bases: 8. CDR1 LGHNA and CDR2 YSLEER come from the germline V gene.

V and J are TRBV9 and TRBJ1-1, with 9 bases identical to TRBD1. Germline V CDR1 and CDR2: SGDLS, YYNGEE. The junction had 11 bases not matched to a gene; V was cut back by 3 bases and J by 5 bases. The CDR3 extends over 16 amino acids. CDR3 DNA sequence: TGTGCCAGCAGCGAATACACAGGGGGCGCGGGGACTGAAGCTTTCTTT. Translating gives CASSEYTGGAGTEAFF.

The chain joins TRBV6-5 to TRBJ1-4; D is perhaps TRBD1 (6 bases). V lost 4 bases and J lost 1, with 13 bases in between. Germline assignment: CDR1 MNHEY and CDR2 SVGAGI. The CDR3 sequence is 16 residues long. CDR3 nucleotides: TGTGCCAGCAGTTTGCCGATAGGGGGAACTAATGAAAAACTGTTTTTT. Amino acid sequence: CASSLPIGGTNEKLFF.

J is TRBJ1-1 and V is TRBV19; the match to TRBD1 covers 11 bases. Germline-derived CDR1 and CDR2 are LNHDA and SQIVND (reference sequence). J gave up 6 bases and V 4 bases, and 7 bases lay outside the gene matches. There are 15 residues in the CDR3. The CDR3 protein is CASSTGLGQGAEAFF. The CDR3 DNA is TGTGCCAGTAGTACCGGTTTGGGACAGGGGGCTGAAGCTTTCTTT.